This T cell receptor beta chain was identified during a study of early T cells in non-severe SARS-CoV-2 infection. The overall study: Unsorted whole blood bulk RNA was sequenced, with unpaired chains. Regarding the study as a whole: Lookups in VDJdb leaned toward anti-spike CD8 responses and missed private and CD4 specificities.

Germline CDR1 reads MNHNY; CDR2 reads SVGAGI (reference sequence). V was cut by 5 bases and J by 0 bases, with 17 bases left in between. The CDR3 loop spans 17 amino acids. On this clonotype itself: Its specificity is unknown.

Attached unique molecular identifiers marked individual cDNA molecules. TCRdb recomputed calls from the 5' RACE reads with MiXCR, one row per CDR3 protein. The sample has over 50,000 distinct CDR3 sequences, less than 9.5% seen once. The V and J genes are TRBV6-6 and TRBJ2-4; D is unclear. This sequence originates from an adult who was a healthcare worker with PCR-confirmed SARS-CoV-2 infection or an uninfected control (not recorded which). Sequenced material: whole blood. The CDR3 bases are TGTGCCAGCAGTCACAATTTCCTTCGGCTAGCCAAAAACATTCAGTACTTC. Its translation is CASSHNFLRLAKNIQYF.